Listed below are T cell receptor beta chains from one sample, sequenced in a study of cytomegalovirus exposure and HLA in healthy donors. Only in-frame clones appear in the TCRdb table, and some are missing; sequencing was by immunoSEQ multiplex PCR. The ten top clones account for about 5%, within a sample of approximately 79,000 clones. Source material: PBMCs. Receptors were obtained from a middle-aged man in good health and CMV-seronegative. Each CDR3 is given with its conserved first and last residue. D genes are given only for firm matches.

d_gene: NA
v_gene: TRBV6-5
j_gene: TRBJ2-3
CDR3nt: TGTGCCAGCAGTTACTCGTGGGCCCGCACAGATACGCAGTATTTT
CDR3aa: CASSYSWARTDTQYF

d_gene: NA
v_gene: TRBV4-1
j_gene: TRBJ2-7
CDR3nt: TGCGCCAGCAGCCCATCGTACAGAGCCTACGAGCAGTACTTC
CDR3aa: CASSPSYRAYEQYF

d_gene: NA
v_gene: TRBV7-9
j_gene: TRBJ2-7
CDR3nt: TGTGCCAGCACCAGGGGCAACTACGAGCAGTACTTC
CDR3aa: CASTRGNYEQYF

d_gene: TRBD1
v_gene: TRBV6-1
j_gene: TRBJ2-7
CDR3nt: TGTGCCAGCACCCCGGGACAGGCCTCTTTAGGGCAGTACTTT
CDR3aa: CASTPGQASLGQYF

d_gene: NA
v_gene: TRBV19
j_gene: TRBJ1-2
CDR3nt: TGTGCCAGTACCACAATGGTCGGACTCTATGGCTACACCTTC
CDR3aa: CASTTMVGLYGYTF

d_gene: NA
v_gene: TRBV19
j_gene: TRBJ2-5
CDR3nt: TGTGCCAGTAGTAAGACACTCCTTGAGGAGACCCAGTACTTC
CDR3aa: CASSKTLLEETQYF

d_gene: TRBD1
v_gene: TRBV10-3
j_gene: TRBJ2-2
CDR3nt: TGTGCCATCAGTGAGTCGGACAGGCACACCGGGGAGCTGTTTTTT
CDR3aa: CAISESDRHTGELFF

d_gene: NA
v_gene: TRBV11-2
j_gene: TRBJ1-3
CDR3nt: TGTGCCAGCAGCTTCAGCTCTGGAAACACCATATATTTT
CDR3aa: CASSFSSGNTIYF

d_gene: TRBD2
v_gene: TRBV27
j_gene: TRBJ2-1
CDR3nt: TGTGCCAGCAGTTTATCTTTTTGGGCTAGCGGGACGAATGAGCAGTTCTTC
CDR3aa: CASSLSFWASGTNEQFF

d_gene: NA
v_gene: TRBV6-1
j_gene: TRBJ1-1
CDR3nt: TGTGCCAGCAGTGAGCAATACAGCACTGAAGCTTTCTTT
CDR3aa: CASSEQYSTEAFF

d_gene: TRBD2
v_gene: TRBV5-1
j_gene: TRBJ2-5
CDR3nt: TGCGCCAGCAGCTGGGAGGGGCCCCAAGAGACCCAGTACTTC
CDR3aa: CASSWEGPQETQYF

d_gene: TRBD1
v_gene: TRBV4-3
j_gene: TRBJ1-5
CDR3nt: TGCGCCAGCAGCCAAAACAGGGGCGATCAGCCCCAGCATTTT
CDR3aa: CASSQNRGDQPQHF

d_gene: NA
v_gene: TRBV4-3
j_gene: TRBJ1-1
CDR3nt: TGCGCCAGCGGAACACAGCTGAACACTGAAGCTTTCTTT
CDR3aa: CASGTQLNTEAFF

d_gene: NA
v_gene: TRBV30
j_gene: TRBJ1-2
CDR3nt: TGTGCCTGGAGCCCCGGAGTGTATTTAGCTAACTATGGCTACACCTTC
CDR3aa: CAWSPGVYLANYGYTF

d_gene: TRBD2
v_gene: TRBV7-2
j_gene: TRBJ2-1
CDR3nt: TGTGCCAGCAGCCTATACTTTGCGGGAGACATAGCCAATGAGCAGTTCTTC
CDR3aa: CASSLYFAGDIANEQFF

d_gene: TRBD2
v_gene: TRBV7-6
j_gene: TRBJ2-7
CDR3nt: TGTGCCAGCAGCCCCAGCGGGGTTCGAGAGCAGTACTTC
CDR3aa: CASSPSGVREQYF

d_gene: NA
v_gene: TRBV28
j_gene: TRBJ1-2
CDR3nt: TGTGCCAGCAGTACCGGGGGGAGGGCTAACTATGGCTACACCTTC
CDR3aa: CASSTGGRANYGYTF

d_gene: NA
v_gene: TRBV11-2
j_gene: TRBJ1-1
CDR3nt: TGTGCCAGCAGCTTAGATCAGGCCCTCGAAGCTTTCTTT
CDR3aa: CASSLDQALEAFF

d_gene: NA
v_gene: TRBV10-2
j_gene: TRBJ1-5
CDR3nt: TGCGCCAGCAGTGACTGGGCAGGTACTCAGCCCCAGCATTTT
CDR3aa: CASSDWAGTQPQHF

d_gene: TRBD2
v_gene: TRBV11-3
j_gene: TRBJ2-3
CDR3nt: TGTGCCAGCAGCAAAACACCGGGAGGGACTAGCACAGATACGCAGTATTTT
CDR3aa: CASSKTPGGTSTDTQYF

d_gene: TRBD1
v_gene: TRBV19
j_gene: TRBJ2-1
CDR3nt: TGTGCCAGTAGTATTAGACAGGGGGCGAGTGTATTTGAGCAGTTCTTC
CDR3aa: CASSIRQGASVFEQFF